The present TCR beta chain was sequenced within a study of sequential checkpoint blockade in melanoma. The treatment: randomized to nivolumab then ipilimumab (arm A) or the reverse (arm B). Patients had received no earlier DNA-damaging chemotherapy. From thawed PBMCs, live CD3+CD8+ cells negative for CD19 and CD56 were sorted. Using immunoSEQ multiplex PCR, the repertoire was profiled, and TCRdb retains in-frame clones only, with some absent. The table lists roughly 29,000 clones, over 80% of them singletons. This CDR3 is 16 amino acids long. Germline V gives CDR1 MNHEY, CDR2 SVGAGI. V was pared by 4 bases and J by 2 bases, with 15 bases between.

The specimen was CD8+ T cells sorted from blood (inferred from file names), collected from a patient given nivolumab and ipilimumab in sequence. The chain recombines TRBV6-5 with TRBJ1-5, with D possibly being TRBD1 (6 bases). The clonotype originates from a human donor with melanoma. CDR3 in DNA: TGTGCCAGCAGTTCCCACAGGGTAGAACGCAATCAGCCCCAGCATTTT. It translates to CASSSHRVERNQPQHF.